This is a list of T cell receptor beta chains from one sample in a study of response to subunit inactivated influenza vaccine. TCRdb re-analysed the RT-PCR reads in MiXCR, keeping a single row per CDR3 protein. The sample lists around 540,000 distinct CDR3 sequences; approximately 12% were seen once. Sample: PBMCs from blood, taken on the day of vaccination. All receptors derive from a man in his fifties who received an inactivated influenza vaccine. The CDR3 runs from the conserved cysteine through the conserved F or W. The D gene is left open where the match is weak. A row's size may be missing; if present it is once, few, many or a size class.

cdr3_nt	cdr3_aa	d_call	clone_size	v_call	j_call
TGCGCCAGCAGCCTACAGGGGGCCCTGAACGAGCAGTACTTC	CASSLQGALNEQYF	TRBD1	few	TRBV5-1	TRBJ2-7
TGCGCCAGCGGTGCAGAAGACAGGTACTATGGCTACACCTTC	CASGAEDRYYGYTF	NA	few	TRBV5-1	TRBJ1-2
TGCGCCAGCAGCCAAGTTGGCGGCGGGGAGCTGTTTTTT	CASSQVGGGELFF	NA	few	TRBV4-1	TRBJ2-2
TGCGCCAGCAGCCAAGATCGGGCAATAGGGTACGAGCAGTACTTC	CASSQDRAIGYEQYF	NA	few	TRBV4-3	TRBJ2-7
TGTGCCAGCAGCCAAGCAGTCAGGAGCTCCTATAATTCACCCCTCCACTTT	CASSQAVRSSYNSPLHF	NA	few	TRBV4-2	TRBJ1-6
TGTGCCAGCAGCTTAAGGCTAGCGGGAGTGACAGATACGCAGTATTTT	CASSLRLAGVTDTQYF	TRBD2	many	TRBV7-2	TRBJ2-3
TGCAGTGCTAGAGATCTGGGACAGGGTTCCTTTAGCCACGAGCAGTACTTC	CSARDLGQGSFSHEQYF	TRBD1	NA	TRBV20-1	TRBJ2-7
TGCAGTGTACACGGGTCCTACGAGCAGTACTTC	CSVHGSYEQYF	NA	many	TRBV20-1	TRBJ2-7
TGTGCCAGCAGTTTAGTCCAGACTCCCCAAGAGACCCAGTACTTC	CASSLVQTPQETQYF	NA	NA	TRBV28	TRBJ2-5
TGCGCCAGCAGCCCTTCGACAGGGGTGGCTGGAAACACCATATATTTT	CASSPSTGVAGNTIYF	TRBD1	few	TRBV5-1	TRBJ1-3
TGTGCCAGCAGCTCCCCGGGACTAGCGGGACTTAGCGCAGATACGCAGTATTTT	CASSSPGLAGLSADTQYF	TRBD2	many	TRBV11-2	TRBJ2-3
TGTGCCAGCAGCTTAGGAAGGTGGAGCCCCTACGAGCAGTACTTC	CASSLGRWSPYEQYF	NA	NA	TRBV7-9	TRBJ2-7
TGTGCCAGCAGTTTATCTAACTGGGCGACTAGCGTCGGCACCGGGGAGCTGTTTTTT	CASSLSNWATSVGTGELFF	TRBD2	few	TRBV27	TRBJ2-2
TGTGCCAGCAGCTTGGACAGCTACTACAATGAGCAGTTCTTC	CASSLDSYYNEQFF	NA	few	TRBV7-2	TRBJ2-1
TGTGCCAGCAGCGTAGAGGGGGGACTAGCCTACAATGAGCAGTTCTTC	CASSVEGGLAYNEQFF	TRBD2	once	TRBV9	TRBJ2-1
TGTGCCAGCAGCTTAGGGCCCGCCCAGAGAGGCTATGGCTACACCTTC	CASSLGPAQRGYGYTF	NA	NA	TRBV7-2	TRBJ1-2
TGTGCCAGCACAGCGAAGTACGAGCAGTACTTC	CASTAKYEQYF	NA	NA	TRBV28	TRBJ2-7
TGTGCCAGCAGTCCACACAGGTCCTCGGGCAATGAGCAGTTCTTC	CASSPHRSSGNEQFF	NA	few	TRBV28	TRBJ2-1
TGCGCCAGCAGCGAGGCAAGGGGAGATACGCAGTATTTT	CASSEARGDTQYF	NA	few	TRBV5-1	TRBJ2-3
TGTGCCAGCAGCCAAGACCGGGGGGGTGGCATGAACACTGAAGCTTTCTTT	CASSQDRGGGMNTEAFF	NA	NA	TRBV4-2	TRBJ1-1
TGCAGTGCTAGACGTGGGAGCGGGAACAATGAGCAGTTCTTC	CSARRGSGNNEQFF	TRBD2	NA	TRBV20-1	TRBJ2-1
TGTGCCAGCAGCTTATCAGGCTGGATTTACGAGCAGTACTTC	CASSLSGWIYEQYF	NA	NA	TRBV7-9	TRBJ2-7
TGCAGCGTAAGACTAGCGGGGGGGAGTGAGACGCAGTATTTT	CSVRLAGGSETQYF	TRBD2	few	TRBV29-1	TRBJ2-3
TGTGCCAGCAGCTTAGCACACCTAAGGTACTTC	CASSLAHLRYF	NA	many	TRBV7-9	TRBJ2-7
TGTGCCAGCAGCCAAGATTTGAGAGCGGCTAGCGGGAGGGCCGCTGGGGCCAACGTCCTGACTTTC	CASSQDLRAASGRAAGANVLTF	TRBD2	few	TRBV4-2	TRBJ2-6
TGTGCCAGCAGCTCGGGACAGGGTCCAGATACGCAGTATTTT	CASSSGQGPDTQYF	TRBD1	NA	TRBV7-9	TRBJ2-3
TGTGCCAGCTCACCACGAATAGCGGGAGTGGAAGAGACCCAGTACTTC	CASSPRIAGVEETQYF	TRBD2	NA	TRBV18	TRBJ2-5
TGCAGTGCTCGGACTAGTAGTCGGGGTGAGCAGTTCTTC	CSARTSSRGEQFF	TRBD2	NA	TRBV20-1	TRBJ2-1
TGCAGCGTTGAAGGGCATCCGGGCTATGGCTACACCTTC	CSVEGHPGYGYTF	NA	few	TRBV29-1	TRBJ1-2
TGTGCCAGCAGCACCCGAACACAGGGGGCGGACTATGGCTACACCTTC	CASSTRTQGADYGYTF	TRBD1	NA	TRBV7-8	TRBJ1-2
TGTGCCAGCAGCTTAGGGGGACAGGGGAAATACGAGCAGTACTTC	CASSLGGQGKYEQYF	TRBD1	few	TRBV7-6	TRBJ2-7
TGTGCCATCAGCAATAGCGGGGACGTGCGGCAGTACTTC	CAISNSGDVRQYF	TRBD2	few	TRBV10-3	TRBJ2-7
TGTGCCAGCAGTCGGGTAGGCTATCAGCCCCAGCATTTT	CASSRVGYQPQHF	NA	NA	TRBV28	TRBJ1-5
TGTGCCTGGAGTGTTCAGATGTATGGCTACACCTTC	CAWSVQMYGYTF	NA	few	TRBV30	TRBJ1-2